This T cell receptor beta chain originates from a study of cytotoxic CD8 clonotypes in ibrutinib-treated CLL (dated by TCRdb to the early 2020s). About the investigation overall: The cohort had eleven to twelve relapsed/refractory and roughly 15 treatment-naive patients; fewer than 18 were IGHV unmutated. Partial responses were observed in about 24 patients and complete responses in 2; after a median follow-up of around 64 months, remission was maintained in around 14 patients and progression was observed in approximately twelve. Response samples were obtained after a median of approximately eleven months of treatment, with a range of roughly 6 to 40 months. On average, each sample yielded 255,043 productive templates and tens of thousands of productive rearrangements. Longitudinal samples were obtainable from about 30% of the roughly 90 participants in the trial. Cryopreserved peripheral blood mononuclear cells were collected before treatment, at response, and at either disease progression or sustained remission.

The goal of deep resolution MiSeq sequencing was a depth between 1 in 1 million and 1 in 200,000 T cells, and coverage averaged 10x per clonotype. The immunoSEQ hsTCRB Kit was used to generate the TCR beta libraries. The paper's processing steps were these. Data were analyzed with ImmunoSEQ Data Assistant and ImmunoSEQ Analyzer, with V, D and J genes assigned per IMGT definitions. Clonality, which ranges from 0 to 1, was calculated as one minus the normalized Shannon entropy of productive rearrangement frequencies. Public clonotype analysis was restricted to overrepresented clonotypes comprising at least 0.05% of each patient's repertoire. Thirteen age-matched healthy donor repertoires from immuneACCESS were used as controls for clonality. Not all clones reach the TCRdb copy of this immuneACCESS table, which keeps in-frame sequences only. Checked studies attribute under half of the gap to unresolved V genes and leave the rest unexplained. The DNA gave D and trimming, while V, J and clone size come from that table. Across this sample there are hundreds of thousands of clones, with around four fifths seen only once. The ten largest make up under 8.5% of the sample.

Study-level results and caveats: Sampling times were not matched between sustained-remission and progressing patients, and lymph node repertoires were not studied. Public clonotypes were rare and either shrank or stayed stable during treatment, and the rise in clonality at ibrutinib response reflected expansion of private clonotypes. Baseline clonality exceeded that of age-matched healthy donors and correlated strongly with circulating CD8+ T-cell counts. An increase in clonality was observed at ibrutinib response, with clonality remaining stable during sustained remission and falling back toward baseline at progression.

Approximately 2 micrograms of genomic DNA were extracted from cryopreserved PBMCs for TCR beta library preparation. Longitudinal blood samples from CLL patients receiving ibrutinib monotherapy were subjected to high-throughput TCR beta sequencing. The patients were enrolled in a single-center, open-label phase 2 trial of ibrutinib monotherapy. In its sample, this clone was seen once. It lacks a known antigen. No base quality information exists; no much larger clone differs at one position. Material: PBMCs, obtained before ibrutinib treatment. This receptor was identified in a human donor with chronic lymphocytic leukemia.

The DNA sequence reads TGCGCCAGCAGCCTAGAGAGGGGCACTGAAGCTTTCTTT. It is translated as CASSLERGTEAFF. The chain is made from TRBV4-3 and TRBJ1-1; perhaps TRBD1 is the D gene, with 5 bases matching. According to the germline V gene, CDR1 reads LGHNA and CDR2 reads YSLEER. The CDR3 numbers 13 residues from cysteine through phenylalanine. Only the CDR3 DNA stays, 39 bases, in frame from base 1. V drops 4 bases and J drops 4 bases, leaving 10 bases in between.